This TCR beta chain originates from a study of T cells in Graves' hyperthyroidism and ophthalmopathy. Patients were excluded because of uncontrolled infection, other autoimmune disease, pregnancy or lactation. For the diagnoses, clinical symptoms, serum thyroxine and TRAb, thyroid ultrasound and orbital computed tomography were used. This clonotype was counted once. V lost 6 bases and J 2 bases, leaving 16 bases between the germline ends. CDR1 MNHNS and CDR2 SASEGT come from the germline V gene. The CDR3 is made up of 15 amino acids. Amplified regions were TCR beta CDR3 sequences from RNA transcripts. The HTBI primer set served for first-round RT-PCR of the TCR CDR3. TCRdb redid the calling of the multiplex PCR reads with MiXCR, one entry per CDR3 protein. The sample includes 360,000 or so distinct CDR3 sequences, under 20% of them seen just once.

The sequenced sample consisted of blood. The receptor was isolated from a woman between 18 and 29 years old with Graves' hyperthyroidism. The V and J genes are TRBV6-1 and TRBJ2-5, with D possibly TRBD1 on 5 matching bases. The CDR3 loop is CASSDGTGGQETQYF. In nucleotides, the CDR3 is TGTGCCAGCAGCGATGGTACAGGCGGACAAGAGACCCAGTACTTC.